The 10 T cell receptor beta chains in this list originate from one sample, sequenced in a study of CD8 T cells in Susac syndrome. RNA was extracted with the RNeasy kit, and a quantity of roughly 0.5 to 1 ug was reverse transcribed using random hexamers. One entry per CDR3 protein, called by TCRdb with MiXCR from the immunoSEQ multiplex PCR reads. This sample carries 200,000 to 250,000 distinct CDR3 sequences, approximately 94% of them seen once, and the ten largest clones take 0.15% to 0.2%. Material: CD4+ T cells from PBMCs. The receptors were sampled from a human donor with Susac syndrome.

V usage is TRBV4-3 and J usage is TRBJ1-1; D unresolved. Trimming cost V 3 bases and J 3 bases, with 8 bases left between them. This CDR3 has 13 residues. Germline V gives CDR1 LGHNA, CDR2 YSLEER. CDR3 sequence (DNA): TGCGCCAGCAGCCAGGCGAGGTACACTGAAGCTTTCTTT. Translating it yields CASSQARYTEAFF.

The rearrangement joins TRBV19 to TRBJ2-6; D is undetermined. V gave up 3 bases and J gave up 0 bases, with 15 bases separating them. The length of the CDR3 is 18 residues. Per germline, CDR1 LNHDA and CDR2 SQIVND (reference sequence). In nucleotides, the CDR3 is TGTGCCAGTAGTATGGTAAGGATCTCAGCCTCTGGGGCCAACGTCCTGACTTTC. Protein product: CASSMVRISASGANVLTF. Using reference TRBV19 and TRBJ2-6 for the parts outside the CDR3, the full variable domain is DGGITQSPKYLFRKEGQNVTLSCEQNLNHDAMYWYRQDPGQGLRLIYYSQIVNDFQKGDIAEGYSVSREKKESFPLTVTSAQKNPTAFYLCASSMVRISASGANVLTFGAGSRLTVL.

J is TRBJ2-7 and V is TRBV20-1; perhaps TRBD1 as D (6 bases). CDR3 length: 14 residues. Trimming shortened V by 3 bases and J by 3 bases, and 15 bases separated the two germline ends. Germline V gene lookup returns CDR1 DFQATT and CDR2 SNEGSKA (reference sequence). DNA of the CDR3: TGCAGTGCTAGCCTAGGGGGAGCAGGCTACGAGCAGTACTTC. It translates to CSASLGGAGYEQYF.

The chain couples TRBV2 to TRBJ2-7, with D maybe TRBD1 (5 bases). CDR1 and CDR2 from the germline V gene are SNHLY and FYNNEI. V lost 3 bases, J lost 3 bases, and 12 bases lay in between. The CDR3 length is 14 residues. As DNA, the CDR3 is TGTGCCAGCAGTGATGGGCAGGGCGGCTACGAGCAGTACTTC. Its protein product is CASSDGQGGYEQYF.

This CDR3 is CASSLDGQGGSEQYF. DNA for the CDR3: TGTGCCAGCAGTTTAGACGGACAGGGGGGGAGTGAGCAGTACTTC. The rearrangement uses TRBV27 and TRBJ2-7; TRBD1 matches 10 bases. CDR1 and CDR2 from the germline V gene are MNHEY and SMNVEV (reference sequence). The CDR3 is 15 amino acids. V was pared by 2 bases and J by 7 bases, with 8 bases of the junction left unmatched.

The chain combines TRBV24-1 with TRBJ2-1, with 8 bases lining up with TRBD1. Per germline, CDR1 KGHDR and CDR2 SFDVKD. CDR3 length equals 16 residues. V lost 2 bases to trimming and J lost 4 bases; unmatched junction nucleotides: 6. CDR3 in amino acids: CATSDWQGAEYNEQFF. CDR3 DNA: TGTGCCACCAGTGATTGGCAGGGGGCGGAATACAATGAGCAGTTCTTC.

The chain has TRBV27 and TRBJ2-7; TRBD1 matches 10 bases. The CDR3 totals 15 residues. Germline-derived CDR1 and CDR2 are MNHEY and SMNVEV (reference sequence). V lost 5 bases to trimming and J lost 0 bases; unmatched junction nucleotides: 4. The CDR3 nucleotides are TGTGCCAGCAGTGAGGGACAGGGGTCCTCCTACGAGCAGTACTTC. Its translation is CASSEGQGSSYEQYF.

The chain employs TRBV6-6 and TRBJ2-5; D is undetermined. Germline V gene lookup returns CDR1 MNHNY and CDR2 SVGAGI (reference sequence). Deletions cut 7 bases from V and 6 bases from J, with 18 bases between. The CDR3 runs 14 residues. The CDR3 spells CASTPRVESKTQYF. The CDR3 DNA follows: TGTGCCAGCACCCCACGCGTCGAGTCGAAGACCCAGTACTTC.

This chain connects TRBV29-1 to TRBJ2-1; D remains unclear. The length of the CDR3 is 10 residues. Trimming stripped 7 bases from V and 10 bases from J, with 11 bases between. Per germline, CDR1 SQVTM and CDR2 ANQGSEA. CDR3 sequence: CSGSRVEQFF. The CDR3 nucleotides are TGCAGCGGGTCCCGGGTGGAGCAGTTCTTC.

The chain carries TRBV30 and TRBJ1-5; unclear D gene. Trimming removed 3 bases at V and 5 bases at J, with 8 bases between. The germline gives CDR1 GTSNPN, CDR2 SVGIG (reference sequence). The CDR3 runs 12 residues. CDR3 coding DNA: TGTGCCTGGAGCTCGGGATATCAGCCCCAGCATTTT. This codes for CAWSSGYQPQHF.